This note documents a single TCR beta chain sequence. Its target is not known. These data are taken from a study of blood T cells in healthy people across ages. The total RNA that was extracted per sample amounted to at least 5 micrograms. The V gene's germline CDR1 is KGHSH and CDR2 LQKENI. The V gene end was trimmed by 3 bases and the J gene end by 5 bases; junction bases not matched to a gene: 8. This CDR3 comprises 15 residues. Study-level points and caveats: Greater diversity and more naive CD4+ cells were seen in long-lived donors than in aged donors. CMV status of donors was not determined, possibly confounding expanded clonotype changes. With naive T cell percentage, TCR beta diversity showed a strong correlation.

Through a sample-barcoded 5' primer and a J-beta primer mix, a second PCR was run for about 6 to 11 cycles. TCRdb reprocessed the 5' RACE reads with MiXCR, giving one entry per CDR3 protein. The profile shows 700,000 to 850,000 distinct CDR3 sequences, 50% to 65% of them singletons. This clonotype was sampled from a man older than 75 in good health. The rearrangement links TRBV18 to TRBJ2-5; 8 nucleotides agree with TRBD1. Sequenced material: blood. The CDR3 sequence: CASSPLQGALETQYF. The CDR3 nucleotides read TGTGCCAGCTCACCTCTCCAGGGGGCCTTGGAGACCCAGTACTTC.